These 19 T cell receptor beta chains originate from one sample sequenced in a study of T cell changes during pregnancy in multiple sclerosis. Using immunoSEQ multiplex PCR, the repertoire was profiled, and TCRdb retains in-frame clones only, with some absent. The repertoire holds about 36,000 clones, with almost 95% as singletons. The sample in question was CD4+ T cells from peripheral blood mononuclear cells, obtained in the third trimester of pregnancy. Receptors originate from a female donor in good health, enrolled as a control in a pregnancy study.

This CDR3 reads CASSVGRGGNTEAFF. The CDR3 region has the DNA TGTGCCAGCAGCGTAGGAAGGGGCGGGAACACTGAAGCTTTCTTT. The chain recombines TRBV9 with TRBJ1-1; D is possibly TRBD1 (5 bases). Trimming took 0 bases from V and 1 from J, leaving 10 bases between them. The CDR3 length is 15 residues. CDR1 SGDLS and CDR2 YYNGEE come from the germline V gene.

CDR3 loop: CASSQRQGGTGELFF. As DNA, the CDR3 is TGTGCCAGCAGCCAGCGACAGGGTGGGACCGGGGAGCTGTTTTTT. The V and J genes are TRBV7-2 and TRBJ2-2; 7 nucleotides match TRBD1. V shed 5 bases and J 5 bases; nucleotides not matched to a gene: 8. Germline values: CDR1 SGHTA, CDR2 FQGNSA. CDR3 size: 15 residues.

This rearrangement joins TRBV5-1 to TRBJ2-1; TRBD2 matches at 9 bases. CDR1 SGHRS and CDR2 YFSETQ come from the germline V gene. V trimming: 0 bases; J trimming: 7 bases; junction bases outside the gene matches: 5. The length of the CDR3 is 15 residues. Written as DNA, the CDR3 is TGCGCCAGCAGCTTGGGGGCTAGCGGGGTGAATGAGCAGTTCTTC. Its translation: CASSLGASGVNEQFF.

Remarks on this clone: Other nucleotide sequences in the sample specify the same CDR3. The chain carries TRBV19 and TRBJ2-3; no firm D call. The germline V and J ends were trimmed by 4 bases and 1 base, with 3 bases remaining between them. In germline, CDR1 is LNHDA, CDR2 SQIVND (reference sequence). CDR3 length: 12 amino acids. The DNA of the CDR3 is TGTGCCAGTAGTAGAGGCACAGATACGCAGTATTTT. It encodes CASSRGTDTQYF.

The J gene is TRBJ1-2, the V gene TRBV9; 8 positions agree with TRBD1. After removal of 4 bases from V and 3 bases from J, the junction contained 14 bases not matched to a gene. This CDR3 has 17 residues. Germline V gene sequence: CDR1 SGDLS, CDR2 YYNGEE. The CDR3 DNA reads as TGTGCCAGCAGCCCCTTGGGAGGACAGGGTAGAGACTATGGCTACACCTTC. Protein sequence: CASSPLGGQGRDYGYTF.

In this sample, this clone turned up once. The chain carries TRBV12-5 and TRBJ1-1; 9 positions agree with TRBD1. With V trimmed by 5 bases and J by 3 bases, 4 bases remained unmatched. Per germline, CDR1 LGHNT and CDR2 FRNRAP. The CDR3 has 14 amino acids. The CDR3 here is CASGPGTGYTEAFF. CDR3 DNA sequence: TGTGCTAGTGGTCCGGGGACAGGGTACACTGAAGCTTTCTTT.

The chain joins TRBV27 to TRBJ1-2; the D gene is possibly TRBD1 (6 bases). The V and J ends lost 3 bases and 4 bases respectively, with 9 bases between them. This CDR3 has 13 residues. In germline, CDR1 is MNHEY, CDR2 SMNVEV (reference sequence). CDR3 sequence reads: CASSFRGGYGYTF. In nucleotides, the CDR3 is TGTGCCAGCAGTTTCAGGGGCGGCTATGGCTACACCTTC.

In this sample, this clone turned up a few times. This rearrangement joins TRBV10-3 to TRBJ1-2, with D tentatively TRBD1 (6 bases). V was cut by 0 bases and J by 2 bases, with 16 bases left in between. CDR3 length: 17 amino acids. Looked up from germline, CDR1 is ENHRY and CDR2 is SYGVKD. Here the CDR3 DNA reads TGTGCCATCAGTGAGTCGGCTCTAATGCAGGGGAACTATGGCTACACCTTC. It is translated as CAISESALMQGNYGYTF.

The chain links TRBV18 to TRBJ1-4; no firm D call. Germline values: CDR1 KGHSH, CDR2 LQKENI. CDR3 size: 13 residues. Trimming removed 4 bases at V and 8 bases at J, with 11 bases between. CDR3 coding DNA: TGTGCCAGCTCACAAGTAGAACGAGAAAAACTGTTTTTT. Its protein is CASSQVEREKLFF.

The gene calls are TRBV30 and TRBJ1-2, with TRBD1 as a possible D gene (5 bases). Germline values: CDR1 GTSNPN, CDR2 SVGIG (reference sequence). V lost 5 bases and J 5 bases, leaving 12 bases between the germline ends. The length of the CDR3 is 12 residues. The CDR3 protein is CAWDSGLYGYTF. CDR3 in DNA: TGTGCCTGGGATTCAGGGTTATATGGCTACACCTTC.

The chain links TRBV7-3 to TRBJ2-3, with 7 positions matching TRBD2. Germline V gene sequence: CDR1 SGHTA, CDR2 FQGTGA. This CDR3 spans 15 amino acids. Unmatched junction bases numbered 10, after V lost 5 bases and J lost 5 bases. In DNA form, the CDR3 reads TGTGCCAGCAGCCTGGCTACCGGGGGGTTAGATACGCAGTATTTT. Protein: CASSLATGGLDTQYF.

The chain couples TRBV5-1 to TRBJ2-5; 8 bases fit TRBD1. The trim removed 2 bases at V and 6 bases at J, leaving 3 bases unmatched. The CDR3 contains 13 residues. The germline gives CDR1 SGHRS, CDR2 YFSETQ. The CDR3 sequence is CASSLTGGQTQYF. The CDR3 DNA sequence: TGCGCCAGCAGCTTAACAGGGGGGCAGACCCAGTACTTC.

V and J are TRBV5-5 and TRBJ1-4; TRBD1 agrees at 11 bases. The CDR3 runs 15 residues. CDR1 SGHKS and CDR2 YYEKEE come from the germline V gene (reference sequence). V shed 4 bases and J 7 bases; nucleotides not matched to a gene: 6. The DNA for the CDR3 is TGTGCCAGCAGCCTTTCGGACAGGGGGCCTGAAAAACTGTTTTTT. This sequence encodes CASSLSDRGPEKLFF.

CDR3 bases: TGTGCCAGCAGTGATCCCGGGACAGGGGGCTTCGAGCAGTACTTC. Residues: CASSDPGTGGFEQYF. The rearrangement joins TRBV25-1 to TRBJ2-7; 12 nucleotides align to TRBD1. Unmatched junction bases numbered 6, after V lost 3 bases and J lost 6 bases. The CDR3 is 15 amino acids. From germline, CDR1 is MGHDK and CDR2 SYGVNS.

This chain uses TRBV5-4 with TRBJ1-2; D not certain. The germline V gene encodes CDR1 SGHNT and CDR2 YYREEE (reference sequence). Trimming left V 0 bases short and J 4 bases short, with 10 bases between. CDR3 length equals 14 residues. CDR3 loop: CASSLGQRAYGYTF. The CDR3 bases are TGTGCCAGCAGCTTGGGGCAGCGGGCCTATGGCTACACCTTC.

V usage is TRBV7-5 and J usage is TRBJ2-3; the table calls TRBD2, which could not be checked here. TRBV7-5 is listed as a pseudogene. The CDR3 length is 14 residues. The DNA for the CDR3 is TGTGCCAGAAGCTTAGGGGGGGGGACAGATACGCAGTATTTT. This encodes CARSLGGGTDTQYF.

The rearrangement joins TRBV11-3 to TRBJ1-1; 7 bases line up with TRBD1. V shed 5 bases and J 7 bases; nucleotides not matched to a gene: 7. CDR1 and CDR2 (germline): SGHNT, YENEEA. The CDR3 is 13 amino acids. The CDR3 sequence is CASSLGRGFEAFF. For the CDR3, the DNA is TGTGCCAGCAGCCTCGGCAGGGGGTTTGAAGCTTTCTTT.

This chain connects TRBV5-5 to TRBJ1-4; D is ambiguous. The CDR3 has 13 amino acids. CDR1 is SGHKS and CDR2 is YYEKEE in the germline V gene (reference sequence). V was shortened by 4 bases and J by 4 bases, with 8 bases between the two germline ends. The CDR3 reads CASSPGVNEKLFF. CDR3 nucleotides: TGTGCCAGCAGCCCGGGAGTTAATGAAAAACTGTTTTTT.

This chain connects TRBV9 to TRBJ2-5, with a tentative D call TRBD2 (6 bases). The V end was cut by 2 bases, the J end by 2 bases, with 10 bases between. The length of the CDR3 is 14 residues. CDR1 and CDR2 from the germline V gene are SGDLS and YYNGEE. CDR3 region: CASSVGGRQETQYF. As DNA, the CDR3 is TGTGCCAGCAGCGTTGGGGGGAGACAAGAGACCCAGTACTTC.